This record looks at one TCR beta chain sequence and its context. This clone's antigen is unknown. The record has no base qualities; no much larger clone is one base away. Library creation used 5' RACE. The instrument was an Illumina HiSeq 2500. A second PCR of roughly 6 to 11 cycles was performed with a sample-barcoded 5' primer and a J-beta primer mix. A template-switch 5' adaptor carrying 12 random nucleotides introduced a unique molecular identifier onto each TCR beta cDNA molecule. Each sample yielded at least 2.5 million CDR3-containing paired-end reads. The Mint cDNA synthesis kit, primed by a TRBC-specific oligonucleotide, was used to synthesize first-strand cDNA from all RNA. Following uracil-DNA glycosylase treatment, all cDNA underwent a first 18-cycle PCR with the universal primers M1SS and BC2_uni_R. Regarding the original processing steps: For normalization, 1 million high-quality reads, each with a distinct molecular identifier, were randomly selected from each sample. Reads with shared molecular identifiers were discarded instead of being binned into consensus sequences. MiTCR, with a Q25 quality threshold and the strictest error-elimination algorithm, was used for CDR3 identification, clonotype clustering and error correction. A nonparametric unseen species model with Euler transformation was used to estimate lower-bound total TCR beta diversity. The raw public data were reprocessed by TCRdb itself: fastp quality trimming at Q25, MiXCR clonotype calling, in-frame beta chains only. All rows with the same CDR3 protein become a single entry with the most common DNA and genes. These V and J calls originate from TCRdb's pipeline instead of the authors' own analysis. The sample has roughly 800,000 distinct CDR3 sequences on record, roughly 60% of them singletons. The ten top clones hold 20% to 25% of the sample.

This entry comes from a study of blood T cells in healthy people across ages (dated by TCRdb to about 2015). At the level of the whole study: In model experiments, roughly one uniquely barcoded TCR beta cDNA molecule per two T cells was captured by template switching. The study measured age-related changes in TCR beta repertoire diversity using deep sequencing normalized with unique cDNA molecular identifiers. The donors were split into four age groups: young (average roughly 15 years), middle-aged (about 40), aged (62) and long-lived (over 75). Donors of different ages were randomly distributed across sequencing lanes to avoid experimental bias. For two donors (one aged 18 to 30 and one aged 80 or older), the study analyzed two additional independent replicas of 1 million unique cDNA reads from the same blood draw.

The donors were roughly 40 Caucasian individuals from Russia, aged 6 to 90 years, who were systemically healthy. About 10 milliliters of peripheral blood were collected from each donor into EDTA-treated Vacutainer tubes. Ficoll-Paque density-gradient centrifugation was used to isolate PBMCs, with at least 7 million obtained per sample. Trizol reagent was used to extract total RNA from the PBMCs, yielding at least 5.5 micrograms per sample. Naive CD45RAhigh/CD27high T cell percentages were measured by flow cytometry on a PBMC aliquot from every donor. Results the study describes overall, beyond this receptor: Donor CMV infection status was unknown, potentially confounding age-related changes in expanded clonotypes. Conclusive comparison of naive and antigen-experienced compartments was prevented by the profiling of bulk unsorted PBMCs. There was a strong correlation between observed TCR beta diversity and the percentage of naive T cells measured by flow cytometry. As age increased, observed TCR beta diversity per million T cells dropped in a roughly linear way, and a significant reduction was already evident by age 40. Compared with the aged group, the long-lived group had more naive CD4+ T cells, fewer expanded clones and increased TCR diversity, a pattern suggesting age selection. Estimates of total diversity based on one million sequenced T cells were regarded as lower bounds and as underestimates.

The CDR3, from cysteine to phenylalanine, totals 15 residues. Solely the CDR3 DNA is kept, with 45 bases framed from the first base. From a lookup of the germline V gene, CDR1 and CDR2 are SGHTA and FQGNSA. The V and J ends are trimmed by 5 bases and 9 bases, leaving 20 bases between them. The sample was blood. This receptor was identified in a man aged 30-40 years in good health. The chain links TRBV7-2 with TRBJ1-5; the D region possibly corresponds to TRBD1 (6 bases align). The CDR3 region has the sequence CASSPQGFRDRPQHF. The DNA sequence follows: TGTGCCAGCAGCCCCCAGGGGTTCAGGGACCGGCCCCAGCATTTT.